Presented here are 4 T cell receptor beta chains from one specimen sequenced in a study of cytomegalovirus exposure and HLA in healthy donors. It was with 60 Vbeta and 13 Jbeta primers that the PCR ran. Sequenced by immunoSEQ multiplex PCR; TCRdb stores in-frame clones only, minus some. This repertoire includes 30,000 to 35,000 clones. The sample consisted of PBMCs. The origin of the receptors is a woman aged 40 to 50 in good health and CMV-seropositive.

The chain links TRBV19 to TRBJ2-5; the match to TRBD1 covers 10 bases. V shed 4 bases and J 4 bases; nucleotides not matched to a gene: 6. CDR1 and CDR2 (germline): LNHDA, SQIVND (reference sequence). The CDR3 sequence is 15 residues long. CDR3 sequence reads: CASSTLTGGLETQYF. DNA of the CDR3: TGTGCCAGTAGTACCCTGACAGGGGGCTTAGAGACCCAGTACTTC. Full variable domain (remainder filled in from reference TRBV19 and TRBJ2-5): DGGITQSPKYLFRKEGQNVTLSCEQNLNHDAMYWYRQDPGQGLRLIYYSQIVNDFQKGDIAEGYSVSREKKESFPLTVTSAQKNPTAFYLCASSTLTGGLETQYFGPGTRLLVL.

CDR3 coding DNA: TGCAGCGTTGAAGGAGGCGACAGGGGGTACACAGATACGCAGTATTTT. This codes for CSVEGGDRGYTDTQYF. The gene calls are TRBV29-1 and TRBJ2-3; TRBD1 matches at 9 bases. This CDR3 is 16 amino acids long. Unmatched junction bases numbered 7, after V lost 1 base and J lost 2 bases. CDR1 and CDR2 from the germline V gene are SQVTM and ANQGSEA.

The CDR3 sequence is CAWSVGLGYTF. The CDR3 DNA is TGTGCCTGGAGTGTAGGACTAGGCTACACCTTC. V usage is TRBV30 and J usage is TRBJ1-2; D is uncertain. The CDR3 has 11 amino acids. Germline V gene sequence: CDR1 GTSNPN, CDR2 SVGIG (reference sequence). V was pared by 0 bases and J by 8 bases, with 7 bases between.

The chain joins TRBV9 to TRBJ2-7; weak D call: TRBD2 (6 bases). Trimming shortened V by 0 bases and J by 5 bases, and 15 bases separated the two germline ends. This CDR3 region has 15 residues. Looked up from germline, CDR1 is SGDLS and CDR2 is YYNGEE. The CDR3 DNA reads TGTGCCAGCAGCGTAGACGGGGGAGGCCGTCACGAGCAGTACTTC. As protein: CASSVDGGGRHEQYF. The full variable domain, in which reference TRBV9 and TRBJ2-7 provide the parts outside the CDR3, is DSGVTQTPKHLITATGQRVTLRCSPRSGDLSVYWYQQSLDQGLQFLIQYYNGEERAKGNILERFSAQQFPDLHSELNLSSLELGDSALYFCASSVDGGGRHEQYFGPGTRLTVT.